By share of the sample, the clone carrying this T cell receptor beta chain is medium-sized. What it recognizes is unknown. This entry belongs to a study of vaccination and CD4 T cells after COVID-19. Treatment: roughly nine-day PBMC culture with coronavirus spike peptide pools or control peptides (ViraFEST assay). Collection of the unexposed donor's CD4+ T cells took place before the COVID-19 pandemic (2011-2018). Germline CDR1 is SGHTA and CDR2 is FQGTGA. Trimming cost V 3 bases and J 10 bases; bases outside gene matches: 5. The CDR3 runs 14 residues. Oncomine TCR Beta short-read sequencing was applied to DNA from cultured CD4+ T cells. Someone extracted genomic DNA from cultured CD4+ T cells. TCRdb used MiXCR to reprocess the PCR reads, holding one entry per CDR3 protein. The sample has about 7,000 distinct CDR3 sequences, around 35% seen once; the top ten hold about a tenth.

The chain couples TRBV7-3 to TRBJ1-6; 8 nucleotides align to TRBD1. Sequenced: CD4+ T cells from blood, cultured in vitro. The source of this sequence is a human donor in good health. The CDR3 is CASSFNDRGSPLHF. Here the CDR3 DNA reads TGTGCCAGCAGCTTTAACGACAGGGGATCACCCCTCCACTTT.